The clone carrying this TCR beta chain was seen many times. Its antigen is unknown. The read is 3 residues too short to cover the CDR3 end, so that end is filled in from the germline J gene. This record belongs to a study of T cell clonality in common variable immunodeficiency. V was clipped by 7 bases and J by 0 bases; unmatched bases: 6. The CDR3 runs to 14 residues. CDR1 is WNHNN, CDR2 SYGVQD, per germline (reference sequence). Study findings and constraints: Shared TCRbeta clones were fewer between CVID subjects than controls.

Assay: immunoSEQ multiplex PCR; the TCRdb copy retains only in-frame clones and omits some. The sample shows more than 35,000 clones, none of them appearing just once. This TCR came from a person aged 18 to 75 in good health. The source material was peripheral blood mononuclear cells. This chain joins TRBV10-1 and TRBJ2-7; 7 bases are shared with TRBD1. CDR3 loop: CASNCQGDSYEQYF. The covered CDR3 bases are TGCGCCAGCAATTGTCAGGGGGACTCCTACGAG.